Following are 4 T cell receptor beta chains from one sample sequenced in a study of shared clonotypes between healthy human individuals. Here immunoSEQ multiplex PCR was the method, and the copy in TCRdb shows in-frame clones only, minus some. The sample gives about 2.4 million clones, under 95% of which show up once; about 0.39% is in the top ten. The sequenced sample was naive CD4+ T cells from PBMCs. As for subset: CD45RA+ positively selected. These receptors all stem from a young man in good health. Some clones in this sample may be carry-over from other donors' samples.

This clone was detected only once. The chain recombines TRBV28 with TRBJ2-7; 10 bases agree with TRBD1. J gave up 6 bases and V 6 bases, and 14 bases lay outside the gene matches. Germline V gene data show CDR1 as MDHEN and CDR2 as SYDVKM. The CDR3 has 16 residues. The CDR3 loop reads CASRPTLGQGVVEQYF. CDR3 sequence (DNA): TGTGCCAGCAGGCCTACTCTTGGACAGGGGGTAGTCGAGCAGTACTTC.

The CDR3 DNA sequence: TGTGCCAGCAGTGACTTTTTCCGGGTCGAAGAGACCCAGTACTTC. It codes for CASSDFFRVEETQYF. V and J are TRBV6-1 and TRBJ2-5; no clear D. CDR1 and CDR2 from the germline V gene are MNHNS and SASEGT. The V gene lost 3 bases and the J gene lost 3 bases, with 14 bases spanning the gap. The CDR3 totals 15 residues.

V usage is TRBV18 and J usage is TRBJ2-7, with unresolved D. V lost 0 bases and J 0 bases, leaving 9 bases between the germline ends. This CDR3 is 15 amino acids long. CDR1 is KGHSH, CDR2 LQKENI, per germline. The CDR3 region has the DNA TGTGCCAGCTCACCACCGGTGGTAGTCTCCTACGAGCAGTACTTC. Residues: CASSPPVVVSYEQYF.

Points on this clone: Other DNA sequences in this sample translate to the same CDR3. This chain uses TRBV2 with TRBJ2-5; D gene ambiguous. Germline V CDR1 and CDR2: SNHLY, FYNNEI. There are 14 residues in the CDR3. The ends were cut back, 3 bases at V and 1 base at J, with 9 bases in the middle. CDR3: CASSDGRSQETQYF. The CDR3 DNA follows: TGTGCCAGCAGTGATGGACGGAGCCAAGAGACCCAGTACTTC. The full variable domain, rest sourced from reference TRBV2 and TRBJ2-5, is EPEVTQTPSHQVTQMGQEVILRCVPISNHLYFYWYRQILGQKVEFLVSFYNNEISEKSEIFDDQFSVERPDGSNFTLKIRSTKLEDSAMYFCASSDGRSQETQYFGPGTRLLVL.